This T cell receptor (beta chain) was identified during a study of blood T cells in healthy people across ages (dated by TCRdb to about 2015). For the study in its entirety: Template switching captured roughly one uniquely barcoded TCR beta cDNA molecule per two T cells in model experiments. For two donors (one aged 18 to 29 and one aged 80 or older), the study analyzed two additional independent replicas of 1 million unique cDNA reads from the same blood draw. To avoid experimental bias, donors of different ages were randomly spread across the sequencing lanes. To track age-related changes in TCR beta repertoire diversity, the study relied on deep sequencing normalized with unique cDNA molecular identifiers. Donors were grouped into four age groups: young (average about 15 years), middle-aged (roughly 37), aged (roughly 67) and long-lived (82).

Systemically healthy Caucasian individuals from Russia, 39 in total and aged about 6 to 90 years, were included as donors. Roughly 11 milliliters of peripheral blood were drawn from each donor into EDTA-treated Vacutainer tubes. Ficoll-Paque density-gradient centrifugation was used to isolate PBMCs, with at least 7 million per sample. Total RNA was extracted from PBMCs with Trizol reagent, with at least 5.5 micrograms obtained per sample. Naive CD45RAhigh/CD27high T cell percentages were measured by flow cytometry on a PBMC aliquot from every donor. The sample holds a few counts of this clonotype. Its antigen is still unknown. Base quality data are lacking; no much larger clone is found one base away. Study-wide conclusions, independent of this receptor: The CMV infection status of donors was not known, potentially confounding age-related changes in expanded clonotypes. As age increased, observed TCR beta diversity per million T cells dropped in a roughly linear way, and a significant reduction was already evident by age 40. Compared with the aged group, more naive CD4+ T cells, fewer expanded clones and increased TCR diversity were shown by the long-lived group, suggesting age selection. Observed TCR beta diversity correlated strongly with the percentage of naive T cells measured by flow cytometry. Estimates of total diversity from one million sequenced T cells were regarded as lower bounds and underestimates. Since profiling was done on bulk unsorted PBMCs, naive and antigen-experienced compartments could not be conclusively compared.

Ends trimmed: V by 6 bases, J by 6 bases; bases unmatched to a gene: 13. The CDR1 and CDR2 encoded by the germline V gene are MDHEN and SYDVKM. Counted from cysteine to phenylalanine, this CDR3 has 17 amino acids. Only the CDR3 portion is preserved as DNA: 51 bases, with reading frame beginning at the first base. Library prep was done by 5' RACE. This sample was sequenced with an Illumina HiSeq 2500. A second about 7 to 12 cycle PCR used a sample-barcoded 5' primer and a J-beta primer mix. A template-switch 5' adaptor carrying 12 random nucleotides introduced a unique molecular identifier onto each TCR beta cDNA molecule. Each sample yielded at least 2.5 million CDR3-containing paired-end reads. First-strand cDNA was synthesized from all RNA with the Mint cDNA synthesis kit, primed by a TRBC-specific oligonucleotide. After uracil-DNA glycosylase treatment, a first 18-cycle PCR used universal primers M1SS and BC2_uni_R on all cDNA. On the study's bioinformatics: For normalization, 1 million high-quality reads, each with a distinct molecular identifier, were randomly selected from each sample. Reads sharing molecular identifiers were discarded rather than binned into consensus sequences. CDR3 identification, clonotype clustering and error correction used MiTCR with a Q25 quality threshold and the strictest error-elimination algorithm. Lower-bound total TCR beta diversity was estimated with a nonparametric unseen species model using Euler transformation. TCRdb trimmed the raw reads at Q25, called clones with MiXCR and kept productive beta chains. Rows with one shared CDR3 protein collapse into an entry with the most common genes and DNA. These V and J calls derive from TCRdb rather than the authors' analysis. This sample holds fewer than 800,000 distinct CDR3 sequences; more than 20% were observed only once. The biggest ten clones account for more than 3% of the sample.

The chain is assembled from TRBV28 and TRBJ2-4; 11 central bases correspond to TRBD2. This TCR came from a man aged 65-85 years in good health. Source material: blood. This receptor has the CDR3 CASSLGASGRWRNIQYF. The nucleotide sequence reads TGTGCCAGCAGCCTCGGGGCTAGCGGGAGGTGGAGAAACATTCAGTACTTC.